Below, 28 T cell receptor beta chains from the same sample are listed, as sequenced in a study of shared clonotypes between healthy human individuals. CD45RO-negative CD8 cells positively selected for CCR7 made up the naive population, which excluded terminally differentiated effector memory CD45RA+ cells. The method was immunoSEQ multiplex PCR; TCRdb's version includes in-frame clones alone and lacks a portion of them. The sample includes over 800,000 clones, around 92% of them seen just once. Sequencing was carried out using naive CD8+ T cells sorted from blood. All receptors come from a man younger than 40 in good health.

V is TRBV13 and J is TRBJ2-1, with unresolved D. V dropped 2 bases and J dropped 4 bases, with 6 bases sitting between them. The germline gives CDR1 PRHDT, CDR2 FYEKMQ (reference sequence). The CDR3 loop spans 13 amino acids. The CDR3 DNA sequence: TGTGCCAGCAGCTTATTGGTTTACAATGAGCAGTTCTTC. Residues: CASSLLVYNEQFF.

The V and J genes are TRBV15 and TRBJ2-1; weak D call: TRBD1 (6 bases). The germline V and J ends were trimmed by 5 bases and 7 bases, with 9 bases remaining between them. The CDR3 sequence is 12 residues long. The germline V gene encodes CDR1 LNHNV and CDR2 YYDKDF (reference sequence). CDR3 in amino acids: CATSLRGNEQFF. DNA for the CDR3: TGTGCCACCAGCTTAAGGGGGAATGAGCAGTTCTTC.

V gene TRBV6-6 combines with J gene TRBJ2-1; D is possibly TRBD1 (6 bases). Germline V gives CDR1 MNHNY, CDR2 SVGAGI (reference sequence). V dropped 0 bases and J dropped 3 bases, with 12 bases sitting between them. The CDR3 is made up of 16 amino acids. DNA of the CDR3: TGTGCCAGCAGTTACTCCCTAGAGGGGGTCTACAATGAGCAGTTCTTC. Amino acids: CASSYSLEGVYNEQFF.

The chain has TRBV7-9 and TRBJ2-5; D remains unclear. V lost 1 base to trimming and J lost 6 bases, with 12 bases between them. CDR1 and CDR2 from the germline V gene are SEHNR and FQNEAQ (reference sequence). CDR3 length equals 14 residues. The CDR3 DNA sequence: TGTGCCAGCAGCTTAGAATCCCAGAGGAAGACCCAGTACTTC. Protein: CASSLESQRKTQYF.

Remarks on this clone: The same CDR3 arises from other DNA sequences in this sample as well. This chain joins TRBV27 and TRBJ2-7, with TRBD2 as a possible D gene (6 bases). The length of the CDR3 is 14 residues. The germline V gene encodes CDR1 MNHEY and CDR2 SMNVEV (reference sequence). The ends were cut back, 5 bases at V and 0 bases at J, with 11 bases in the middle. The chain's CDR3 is CASSPLGGSYEQYF. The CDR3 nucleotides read TGTGCCAGCAGTCCCCTGGGGGGCTCCTACGAGCAGTACTTC.

CDR3 protein: CAWTSGRSTDTQYF. CDR3 nucleotide sequence: TGTGCCTGGACTAGCGGGAGAAGCACAGATACGCAGTATTTT. The V gene is TRBV30, the J gene TRBJ2-3; the match to TRBD2 covers 10 bases. Germline lookup yields CDR1 GTSNPN and CDR2 SVGIG (reference sequence). CDR3 size: 14 residues. After removal of 4 bases from V and 0 bases from J, the junction contained 1 base not matched to a gene. Looking up the rest from reference TRBV30 and TRBJ2-3 gives the full variable domain: SQTIHQWPATLVQPVGSPLSLECTVEGTSNPNLYWYRQAAGRGLQLLFYSVGIGQISSEVPQNLSASRPQDRQFILSSKKLLLSDSGFYLCAWTSGRSTDTQYFGPGTRLTVL.

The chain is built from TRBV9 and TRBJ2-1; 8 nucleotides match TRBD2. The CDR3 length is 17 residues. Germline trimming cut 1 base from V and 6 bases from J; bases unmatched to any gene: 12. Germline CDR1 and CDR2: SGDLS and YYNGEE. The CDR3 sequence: CASSVFPQLAEGNEQFF. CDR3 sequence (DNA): TGTGCCAGCAGCGTATTCCCCCAACTAGCGGAGGGCAATGAGCAGTTCTTC.

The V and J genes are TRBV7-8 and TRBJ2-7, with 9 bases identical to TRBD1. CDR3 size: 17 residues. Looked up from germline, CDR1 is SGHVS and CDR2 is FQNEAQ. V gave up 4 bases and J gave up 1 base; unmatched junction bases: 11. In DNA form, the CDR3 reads TGTGCCAGCAGCTCCCCCTCGAAGGGACAGGGTTCCTACGAGCAGTACTTC. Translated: CASSSPSKGQGSYEQYF.

The CDR3 bases are TGTGCCAGCAGCTCGCCAGGGGGCGATAATGAAAAACTGTTTTTT. The encoded protein is CASSSPGGDNEKLFF. The chain uses TRBV7-9 and TRBJ1-4; the match to TRBD1 covers 8 bases. J lost 4 bases, V lost 4 bases, and 5 bases had no gene match. Germline V gene data show CDR1 as SEHNR and CDR2 as FQNEAQ (reference sequence). The CDR3 is 15 residues long.

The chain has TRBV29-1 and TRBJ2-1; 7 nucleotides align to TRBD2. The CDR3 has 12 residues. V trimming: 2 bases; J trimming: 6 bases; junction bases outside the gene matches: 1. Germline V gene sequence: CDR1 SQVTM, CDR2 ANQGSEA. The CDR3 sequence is CSVESGINEQFF. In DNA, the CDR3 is TGCAGCGTTGAAAGCGGGATCAATGAGCAGTTCTTC.

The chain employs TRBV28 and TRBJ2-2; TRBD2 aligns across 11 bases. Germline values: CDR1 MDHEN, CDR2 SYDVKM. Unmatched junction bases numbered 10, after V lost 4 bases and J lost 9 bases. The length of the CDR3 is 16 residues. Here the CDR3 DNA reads TGTGCCAGCAGTTCTGGGCTAGCGGGGGGTTTTTGGGAGCTGTTTTTT. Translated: CASSSGLAGGFWELFF.

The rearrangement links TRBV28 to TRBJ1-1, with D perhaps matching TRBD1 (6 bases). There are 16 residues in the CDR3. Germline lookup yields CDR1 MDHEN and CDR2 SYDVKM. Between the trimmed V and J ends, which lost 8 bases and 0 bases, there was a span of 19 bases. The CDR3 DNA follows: TGTGCCAGCTTATCAGGGGTGTATGGCATGAACACTGAAGCTTTCTTT. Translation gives CASLSGVYGMNTEAFF.

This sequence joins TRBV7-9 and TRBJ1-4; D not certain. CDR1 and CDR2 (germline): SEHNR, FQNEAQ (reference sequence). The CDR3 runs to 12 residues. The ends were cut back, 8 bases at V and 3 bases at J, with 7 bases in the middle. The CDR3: CASYGANEKLFF. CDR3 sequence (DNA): TGTGCCAGCTATGGGGCTAATGAAAAACTGTTTTTT.

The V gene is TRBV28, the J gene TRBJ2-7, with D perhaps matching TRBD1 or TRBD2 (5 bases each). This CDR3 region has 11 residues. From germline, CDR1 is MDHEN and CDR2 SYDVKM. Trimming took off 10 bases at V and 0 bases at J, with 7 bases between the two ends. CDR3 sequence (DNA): TGTGCCATAGGGACCTCCTACGAGCAGTACTTC. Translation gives CAIGTSYEQYF.

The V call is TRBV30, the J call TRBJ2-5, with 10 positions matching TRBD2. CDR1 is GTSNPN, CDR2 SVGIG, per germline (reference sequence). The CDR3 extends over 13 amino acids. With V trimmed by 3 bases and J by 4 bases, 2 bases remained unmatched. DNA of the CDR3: TGTGCCTGGAGCGGACTAGCGGCAGAGACCCAGTACTTC. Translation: CAWSGLAAETQYF. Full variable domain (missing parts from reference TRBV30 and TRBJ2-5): SQTIHQWPATLVQPVGSPLSLECTVEGTSNPNLYWYRQAAGRGLQLLFYSVGIGQISSEVPQNLSASRPQDRQFILSSKKLLLSDSGFYLCAWSGLAAETQYFGPGTRLLVL.

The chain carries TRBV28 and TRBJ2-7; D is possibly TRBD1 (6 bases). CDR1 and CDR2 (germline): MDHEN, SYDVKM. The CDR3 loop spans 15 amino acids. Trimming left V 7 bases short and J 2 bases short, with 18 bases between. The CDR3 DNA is TGTGCCAGCACCCCCCCGACAGGTGCCGCCTACGAGCAGTACTTC. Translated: CASTPPTGAAYEQYF.

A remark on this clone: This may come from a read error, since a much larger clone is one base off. The CDR3 DNA reads as TGTGCCAGCAGTTACTCGGGCGGGGTGAGCTCCTACGAGCAGTACTTC. Encoded protein: CASSYSGGVSSYEQYF. This rearrangement joins TRBV6-6 to TRBJ2-5, with D perhaps TRBD2 (6 bases). The J call may be faulty, since TRBJ2-7 better matches the DNA end. The CDR3 covers 16 residues. Germline V gene sequence: CDR1 MNHNY, CDR2 SVGAGI (reference sequence).

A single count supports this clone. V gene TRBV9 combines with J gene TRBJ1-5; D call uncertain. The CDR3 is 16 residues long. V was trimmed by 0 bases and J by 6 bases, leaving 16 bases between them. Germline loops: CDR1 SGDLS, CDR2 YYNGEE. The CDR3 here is CASSVDDRGGTQPQHF. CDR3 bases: TGTGCCAGCAGCGTAGACGACCGCGGAGGCACTCAGCCCCAGCATTTT.

The CDR3: CASMRGTGGGEKLFF. As DNA, the CDR3 is TGTGCCAGCATGCGAGGGACAGGAGGAGGGGAAAAACTGTTTTTT. This chain links TRBV11-2 with TRBJ1-4; 8 bases are a match to TRBD1. Looked up from germline, CDR1 is SGHAT and CDR2 is FQNNGV. Unmatched junction bases numbered 12, after V lost 7 bases and J lost 8 bases. The CDR3 runs to 15 residues. Using reference TRBV11-2 and TRBJ1-4 for the parts outside the CDR3, the full variable domain is EAGVAQSPRYKIIEKRQSVAFWCNPISGHATLYWYQQILGQGPKLLIQFQNNGVVDDSQLPKDRFSAERLKGVDSTLKIQPAKLEDSAVYLCASMRGTGGGEKLFFGSGTQLSVL.

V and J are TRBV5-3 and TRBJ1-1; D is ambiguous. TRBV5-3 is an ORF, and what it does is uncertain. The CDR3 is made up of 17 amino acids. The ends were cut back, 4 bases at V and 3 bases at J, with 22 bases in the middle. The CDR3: CARSVYNSRVKYTEAFF. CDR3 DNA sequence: TGTGCCAGAAGCGTCTACAATTCCCGCGTGAAGTACACTGAAGCTTTCTTT.

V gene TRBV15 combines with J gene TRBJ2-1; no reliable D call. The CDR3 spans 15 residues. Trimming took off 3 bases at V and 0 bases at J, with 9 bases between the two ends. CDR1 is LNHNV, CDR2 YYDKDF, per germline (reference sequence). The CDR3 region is CATSRTPLSYNEQFF. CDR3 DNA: TGTGCCACCAGCAGGACACCTCTCTCCTACAATGAGCAGTTCTTC.

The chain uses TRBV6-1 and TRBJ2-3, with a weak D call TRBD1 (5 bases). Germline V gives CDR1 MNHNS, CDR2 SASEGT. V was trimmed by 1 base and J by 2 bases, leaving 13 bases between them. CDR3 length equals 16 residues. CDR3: CASSEGADIYTDTQYF. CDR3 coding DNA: TGTGCCAGCAGTGAAGGGGCGGACATATACACAGATACGCAGTATTTT.

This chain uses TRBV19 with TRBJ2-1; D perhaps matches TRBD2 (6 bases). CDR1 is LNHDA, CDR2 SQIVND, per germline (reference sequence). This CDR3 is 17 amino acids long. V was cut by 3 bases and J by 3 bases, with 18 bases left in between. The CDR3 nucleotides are TGTGCCAGTAGTATGAGTAGTAGTAGCGGAATCTACAATGAGCAGTTCTTC. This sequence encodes CASSMSSSSGIYNEQFF.

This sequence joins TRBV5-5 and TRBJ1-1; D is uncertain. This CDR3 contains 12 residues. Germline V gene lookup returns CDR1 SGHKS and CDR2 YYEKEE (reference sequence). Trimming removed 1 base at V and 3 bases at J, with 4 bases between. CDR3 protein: CASSLSHTEAFF. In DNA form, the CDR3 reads TGTGCCAGCAGCTTGTCGCACACTGAAGCTTTCTTT.

In DNA, the CDR3 is TGTGCCAGCAGCCCCGGCGGGGTCCCGGAAGCTTTCTTT. Its translation: CASSPGGVPEAFF. V and J are TRBV5-4 and TRBJ1-1; D remains unclear. This CDR3 contains 13 residues. The germline CDR1 and CDR2 sequences are SGHNT and YYREEE (reference sequence). V was cut by 4 bases and J by 8 bases, with 15 bases left in between.

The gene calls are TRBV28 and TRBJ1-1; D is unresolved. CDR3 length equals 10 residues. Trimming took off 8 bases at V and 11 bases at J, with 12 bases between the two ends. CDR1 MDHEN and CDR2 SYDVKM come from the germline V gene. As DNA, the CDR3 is TGTGCCAGCGGGGTCCTATGGGCTTTCTTT. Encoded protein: CASGVLWAFF. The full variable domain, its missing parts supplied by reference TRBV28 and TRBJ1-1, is DVKVTQSSRYLVKRTGEKVFLECVQDMDHENMFWYRQDPGLGLRLIYFSYDVKMKEKGDIPEGYSVSREKKERFSLILESASTNQTSMYLCASGVLWAFFGQGTRLTVV.

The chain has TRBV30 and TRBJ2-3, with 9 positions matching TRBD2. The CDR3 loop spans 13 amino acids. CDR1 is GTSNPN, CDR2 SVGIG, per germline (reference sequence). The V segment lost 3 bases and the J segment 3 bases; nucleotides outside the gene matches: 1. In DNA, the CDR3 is TGTGCCTGGAGGGGACTAGCTACAGATACGCAGTATTTT. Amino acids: CAWRGLATDTQYF.

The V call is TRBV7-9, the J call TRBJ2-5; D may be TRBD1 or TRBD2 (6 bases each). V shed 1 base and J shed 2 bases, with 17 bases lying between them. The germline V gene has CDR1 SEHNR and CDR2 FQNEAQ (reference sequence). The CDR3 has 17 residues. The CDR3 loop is CASSLVMGGAGQETQYF. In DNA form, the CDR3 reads TGTGCCAGCAGCTTAGTGATGGGGGGCGCAGGACAAGAGACCCAGTACTTC.